These 27 T cell receptor beta chains originate from one sample sequenced in a study of T cell repertoires in cytomegalovirus infection. TCRdb recomputed calls from the reads with MiXCR, one row per CDR3 protein. The sample lists about 310,000 distinct CDR3 sequences; roughly a tenth were seen once. What was sequenced was PBMCs. The receptors were gathered from a human donor in good health (CMV status not recorded). Some clones in this sample may be carry-over from other donors' samples.

This clonotype was seen ten or more times. This chain joins TRBV23-1 and TRBJ2-7; the match to TRBD1 covers 11 bases. TRBV23-1 is an ORF, and what it does is uncertain. V shed 4 bases and J 0 bases; nucleotides not matched to a gene: 14. This CDR3 has 19 residues. The CDR3 nucleotides are TGCGCCAGCAGTCGGAACCGGGACAGGGGGATGGGGGCCTCCTACGAGCAGTACTTC. Translating gives CASSRNRDRGMGASYEQYF.

This clonotype has at least ten counts. J is TRBJ1-2 and V is TRBV5-1; 9 bases align to TRBD1. This CDR3 has 13 residues. Germline values: CDR1 SGHRS, CDR2 YFSETQ. J gave up 5 bases and V 4 bases, and 3 bases lay outside the gene matches. CDR3 loop: CASSRDREYGYTF. CDR3 in DNA: TGCGCCAGCAGCCGGGACAGGGAGTATGGCTACACCTTC.

This clonotype has ten or more counts. The CDR3 nucleotides read TGTGCCAGCAGTTTGGGACAGCGGCGGCAGAATGAGCAGTTCTTC. It yields the protein CASSLGQRRQNEQFF. V is TRBV28 and J is TRBJ2-1, with 7 bases fitting TRBD1. CDR3 length equals 15 residues. The trim removed 3 bases at V and 7 bases at J, leaving 9 bases unmatched. The germline gives CDR1 MDHEN, CDR2 SYDVKM.

Ten or more counts support this clonotype. The J gene is TRBJ2-7, the V gene TRBV6-2 or TRBV6-3; D might be TRBD2 (6 bases). CDR1 is MNHEY, CDR2 SVGEGT, per germline. The CDR3 is 15 residues long. V shed 2 bases and J shed 0 bases, with 11 bases lying between them. The CDR3 region has the DNA TGTGCCAGCAGTTACGGGAGTAGCGGCTCCTACGAGCAGTACTTC. Protein product: CASSYGSSGSYEQYF.

This clonotype was detected ten times or more. The V call is TRBV2, the J call TRBJ1-1; 9 bases are a match to TRBD1. CDR1 and CDR2 from the germline V gene are SNHLY and FYNNEI. V gave up 3 bases and J gave up 0 bases; unmatched junction bases: 11. The length of the CDR3 is 18 residues. The CDR3 bases are TGTGCCAGCAGTGAGTCTTACCGGGACAGGGTTTTGAACACTGAAGCTTTCTTT. Translated, it gives CASSESYRDRVLNTEAFF.

V usage is TRBV7-9 and J usage is TRBJ2-3, with no clear D. V lost 4 bases, J lost 4 bases, and 18 bases lay in between. CDR1 is SEHNR and CDR2 is FQNEAQ in the germline V gene (reference sequence). CDR3 length equals 16 residues. The CDR3 coding sequence is TGTGCCAGCAGCTCCCCAGAGCACGATACCCCAGATACGCAGTATTTT. Encoded protein: CASSSPEHDTPDTQYF.

The chain uses TRBV29-1 and TRBJ1-1; D remains unclear. The V end was cut by 5 bases, the J end by 2 bases, with 15 bases between. The germline CDR1 and CDR2 sequences are SQVTM and ANQGSEA. The CDR3 covers 14 residues. CDR3 region: CSVLRTTINTEAFF. CDR3 nucleotides: TGCAGCGTTCTCAGGACGACTATAAACACTGAAGCTTTCTTT.

This clonotype was recorded many times. The chain recombines TRBV14 with TRBJ2-1, with 9 nucleotides matching TRBD1. CDR3 size: 16 residues. V dropped 4 bases and J dropped 7; count of bases not matched to a gene: 11. CDR1 and CDR2 from the germline V gene are SGHDN and FVKESK. CDR3 DNA sequence: TGTGCCAGCAGCCCTCCGGGACAGGGTCCCTGGAATGAGCAGTTCTTC. Its translation: CASSPPGQGPWNEQFF.

This clonotype was seen at least ten times. This chain links TRBV28 with TRBJ2-5, with 9 nucleotides matching TRBD1. From germline, CDR1 is MDHEN and CDR2 SYDVKM. CDR3 length: 18 amino acids. V lost 6 bases, J lost 3 bases, and 17 bases stayed unmatched. This chain's CDR3 is CASSPPGQGIGRKETQYF. The CDR3 bases are TGTGCCAGCAGCCCCCCGGGACAGGGAATAGGTAGGAAAGAGACCCAGTACTTC.

This clonotype was seen a handful of times. The V gene is TRBV20-1, the J gene TRBJ2-1; no definite D call. This CDR3 spans 13 amino acids. The V and J ends lost 2 bases and 0 bases respectively, with 5 bases between them. Germline-derived CDR1 and CDR2 are DFQATT and SNEGSKA (reference sequence). The CDR3 sequence is CSARPVSYNEQFF. In DNA, the CDR3 is TGCAGTGCTAGACCGGTCTCCTACAATGAGCAGTTCTTC.

With regard to this clonotype: Given a much more abundant clone one base away, this may be a read error. This is likely a read error, given that the CDR3 carries no conserved phenylalanine or tryptophan at its end. The genes are TRBV6-6 and TRBJ1-1; no reliable D call. The germline V gene encodes CDR1 MNHNY and CDR2 SVGAGI (reference sequence). Trimming shortened V by 5 bases and J by 5 bases, and 15 bases separated the two germline ends. The CDR3 sequence is 14 residues long. CDR3 nucleotides: TGTGCCAGCAGTCTTAGTACGGGCCGAACTGAAGCTTTCTTA. Translating gives CASSLSTGRTEAFL.

The chain carries TRBV3-1 and TRBJ1-3; unclear D gene. The CDR3 is 16 residues long. Between the trimmed V and J ends, which lost 0 bases and 4 bases, there was a span of 13 bases. Germline loops: CDR1 LGHDT, CDR2 YNNKEL (reference sequence). CDR3 in DNA: TGTGCCAGCAGCCAAGAACGGCCCCGAGGAGGAAACACCATATATTTT. Protein sequence: CASSQERPRGGNTIYF.

This clonotype was picked up a small number of times. V and J are TRBV3-1 and TRBJ1-1, with D perhaps TRBD1 (5 bases). The CDR3 consists of 14 residues. Per germline, CDR1 LGHDT and CDR2 YNNKEL (reference sequence). Trimming pared 4 bases from V and 3 bases from J, leaving 12 bases between. CDR3 DNA sequence: TGTGCCAGCAGCCCAGGGTTATGGGACACTGAAGCTTTCTTT. Protein: CASSPGLWDTEAFF.

The chain links TRBV20-1 to TRBJ2-3; D gene uncertain. This CDR3 is 10 amino acids long. Trimming cost V 3 bases and J 4 bases, with 2 bases left between them. Germline values: CDR1 DFQATT, CDR2 SNEGSKA (reference sequence). CDR3 sequence: CSASPDTQYF. The CDR3 DNA follows: TGCAGTGCTAGTCCAGATACGCAGTATTTT.

This clonotype was seen at least ten times. This chain joins TRBV20-1 and TRBJ2-7; D is undetermined. The CDR3 has 14 residues. CDR1 and CDR2 (germline): DFQATT, SNEGSKA (reference sequence). V shed 4 bases and J shed 2 bases, with 15 bases lying between them. The CDR3 DNA reads as TGCAGTGCTACCACCACCTCGGCCCCCTACGAGCAGTACGTC. It translates to CSATTTSAPYEQYV.

This clonotype occurred many times. The V call is TRBV6-6, the J call TRBJ2-4, with 7 bases identical to TRBD1. This CDR3 has 13 residues. Germline values: CDR1 MNHNY, CDR2 SVGAGI (reference sequence). V gave up 2 bases and J gave up 7 bases; unmatched junction bases: 2. The CDR3 DNA reads as TGTGCCAGCAGTTACAAGACAGGGAACATTCAGTACTTC. It specifies CASSYKTGNIQYF.

The chain couples TRBV6-2 or TRBV6-3 to TRBJ2-2; weak D call: TRBD2 (7 bases). This CDR3 is built from 14 residues. The germline V gene encodes CDR1 MNHEY and CDR2 SVGEGT. V was shortened by 7 bases and J by 6 bases, with 15 bases between the two germline ends. The CDR3 DNA follows: TGTGCCAGCACCCAAAGGGGGGGGGCCGGGGAGCTGTTTTTT. It encodes CASTQRGGAGELFF.

This clonotype was detected only a few times. The chain recombines TRBV4-3 with TRBJ2-3; no clear D. The CDR3 has 14 residues. Germline V gene data show CDR1 as LGHNA and CDR2 as YSLEER. V was pared by 0 bases and J by 7 bases, with 11 bases between. The CDR3 bases are TGCGCCAGCAGCCAAGAAGGTCGCTCAAATACGCAGTATTTT. It specifies CASSQEGRSNTQYF.

Many counts were recorded for this clonotype. The chain uses TRBV12-5 and TRBJ1-2, with no clear D. From germline, CDR1 is LGHNT and CDR2 FRNRAP. Deletions cut 5 bases from V and 1 base from J, with 11 bases between. The CDR3 spans 14 residues. CDR3 sequence: CASGQESINYGYTF. The CDR3 DNA is TGTGCTAGTGGTCAGGAGAGCATTAACTATGGCTACACCTTC.

Details on this clonotype: A much larger clone lies a single base off, so this may be a read error. The chain joins TRBV4-2 to TRBJ2-5, with 11 bases fitting TRBD2. This CDR3 is 17 amino acids long. In germline, CDR1 is LGHNA, CDR2 YNFKEQ. Here the CDR3 DNA reads TGTGCCAGAAGCCAAGGTGTTATAGCGGGGGGGGAAGAGACCCAGTACTTC. Amino acids: CARSQGVIAGGEETQYF.

This clonotype was observed at least ten times. The genes are TRBV10-3 and TRBJ1-5; D uncertain. Germline loops: CDR1 ENHRY, CDR2 SYGVKD. V was pared by 3 bases and J by 9 bases, with 9 bases between. The CDR3 has 12 amino acids. CDR3 residues: CAISDRLTPQHF. CDR3 nucleotides: TGTGCCATCAGTGACCGTCTAACGCCCCAGCATTTT.

In this sample, this clonotype turned up many times. The chain is built from TRBV14 and TRBJ2-7; D may be TRBD1 (9 bases). CDR3 length: 24 residues. Trimming removed 1 base at V and 0 bases at J, with 37 bases between. The V gene's germline CDR1 is SGHDN and CDR2 FVKESK. CDR3 DNA sequence: TGTGCCAGCAGCCAAGTATTATCGGGGACTAGACGGAAGACAGGGGGAGGTCCCTCCTACGAGCAGTACTTC. This sequence encodes CASSQVLSGTRRKTGGGPSYEQYF.

The CDR3 nucleotides are TGCAGTGCTGCCCCGCTGGCGGGGGGAAACACCGGGGAGCTGTTTTTT. It specifies CSAAPLAGGNTGELFF. The chain links TRBV20-1 to TRBJ2-2, with 8 nucleotides matching TRBD2. Germline values: CDR1 DFQATT, CDR2 SNEGSKA (reference sequence). This CDR3 has 16 residues. After removal of 5 bases from V and 2 bases from J, the junction contained 10 bases not matched to a gene.

This clonotype was observed many times. The chain combines TRBV20-1 with TRBJ2-5; TRBD2 aligns across 10 bases. Unmatched junction bases numbered 12, after V lost 3 bases and J lost 5 bases. The CDR3 length is 16 residues. Germline assignment: CDR1 DFQATT and CDR2 SNEGSKA (reference sequence). As DNA, the CDR3 is TGCAGTGCTAGTTTACACCTGCTAGCGGGGGTTGAGACCCAGTACTTC. Translation gives CSASLHLLAGVETQYF.

This clonotype was seen more than once but under ten times. The CDR3 DNA reads as TGTGCCAGCAGTTTGACAGGGGGCGCGAACACCGGGGAGCTGTTTTTT. It codes for CASSLTGGANTGELFF. This chain connects TRBV6-5 to TRBJ2-2, with TRBD1 identical over 10 bases. The V gene's germline CDR1 is MNHEY and CDR2 SVGAGI. The trim removed 4 bases at V and 0 bases at J, leaving 2 bases unmatched. The CDR3 has 16 residues.

This clonotype was seen ten or more times. This chain links TRBV12-3 or TRBV12-4 with TRBJ1-2; possibly TRBD1 for D (6 bases). The CDR3 is 14 amino acids. Trimming pared 10 bases from V and 6 bases from J, leaving 21 bases between. The CDR3 region has the DNA TGTGCCACCTACCCCTCTGCAGGGGAAGATGGCTACACCTTC. Protein: CATYPSAGEDGYTF.

This clonotype was found many times. The V and J genes are TRBV12-3 or TRBV12-4 and TRBJ1-3; no reliable D call. The CDR3 spans 13 residues. Trimming removed 9 bases at V and 0 bases at J, with 9 bases between. As DNA, the CDR3 is TGTGCCAGGGGGTCTTACTCTGGAAACACCATATATTTT. Its protein product is CARGSYSGNTIYF.